Below, 7 T cell receptor beta chains from the same sample are listed, as sequenced in a study of T cells after yellow fever vaccination. Each CDR3 protein is one row after TCRdb ran MiXCR on the 5' RACE reads. This sample has about 630,000 distinct CDR3 sequences, with 9% to 15% found just once. The source material was PBMCs, sampled on the day of the yellow fever booster vaccination. These TCRs come from a man aged 25-45 years who received the YFV17D yellow fever vaccine.

This clonotype was detected only a few times. This chain's CDR3 is CASSGGTGANVLTF. The CDR3 coding sequence is TGTGCCAGCAGCGGGGGGACCGGGGCCAACGTCCTGACTTTC. V is TRBV5-6 and J is TRBJ2-6; tentatively, D is TRBD2 (6 bases). Looked up from germline, CDR1 is SGHDT and CDR2 is YYEEEE. The CDR3 length is 14 residues. The V end lost 4 bases, the J end lost 4 bases, and 9 bases lay between the germline ends.

The chain has TRBV27 and TRBJ2-1; TRBD1 aligns across 7 bases. CDR3 length: 15 amino acids. CDR1 and CDR2 (germline): MNHEY, SMNVEV (reference sequence). J lost 2 bases, V lost 5 bases, and 6 bases had no gene match. The CDR3 nucleotides read TGTGCCAGCAGTGACGGACAGGCGGCCTACAATGAGCAGTTCTTC. Translated, it gives CASSDGQAAYNEQFF.

This chain uses TRBV20-1 with TRBJ2-4, with 12 nucleotides matching TRBD2. The trim removed 1 base at V and 0 bases at J, leaving 13 bases unmatched. CDR3 length equals 20 residues. Germline V gene data show CDR1 as DFQATT and CDR2 as SNEGSKA (reference sequence). DNA for the CDR3: TGCAGTGCTAGAGGGGCGCGACTAGCGGGAGAAATTCTAGCCAAAAACATTCAGTACTTC. The encoded protein is CSARGARLAGEILAKNIQYF.

This clonotype came up a few times. This chain joins TRBV6-1 and TRBJ2-7, with TRBD1 matching 7 bases. The germline V gene encodes CDR1 MNHNS and CDR2 SASEGT. The CDR3 spans 14 residues. V trimming: 6 bases; J trimming: 2 bases; junction bases outside the gene matches: 7. CDR3 DNA sequence: TGTGCCAGCAGCTTCGGGGACAGAACCTACGAGCAGTACTTC. It specifies CASSFGDRTYEQYF.

The gene calls are TRBV7-2 and TRBJ2-5; the D gene is possibly TRBD1 (6 bases). The CDR3 length is 15 residues. V was clipped by 0 bases and J by 5 bases, with 13 bases between them. From germline, CDR1 is SGHTA and CDR2 FQGNSA. The CDR3 here is CASSLASGRGETQYF. CDR3 nucleotide sequence: TGTGCCAGCAGCTTAGCCTCTGGTAGGGGGGAGACCCAGTACTTC.

In this sample, this clonotype turned up a few times. V and J are TRBV20-1 and TRBJ2-7; 7 bases fit TRBD1. CDR1 is DFQATT and CDR2 is SNEGSKA in the germline V gene (reference sequence). The CDR3 spans 12 residues. Trimming removed 8 bases from V and 3 bases from J; junction bases left unmatched: 7. The CDR3 DNA reads as TGCAGTTTCAGCAGGGGGAACTACGAGCAGTACTTC. Protein sequence: CSFSRGNYEQYF.

Only a few counts were recorded for this clonotype. The chain carries TRBV7-2 and TRBJ2-1; 9 bases match TRBD2. The CDR3 totals 15 residues. V shed 2 bases, J shed 14 bases, and the junction held 13 bases outside the gene matches. CDR1 is SGHTA and CDR2 is FQGNSA in the germline V gene. In DNA, the CDR3 is TGTGCCAGCAGCTTACTTGGGGCGGGAGGGCCCTCGGAGTTCTTC. Its protein product is CASSLLGAGGPSEFF.